The clone carrying this T cell receptor beta chain was picked up many times. Antigen unknown. The data stem from a study of T cells in Graves' hyperthyroidism and ophthalmopathy. Study-wide background: Peripheral blood was acquired at first diagnosis, ahead of any therapy whatsoever. Study-level points and caveats: A median 6.5 months before onset, the model predicted ophthalmopathy.

The CDR3 is 13 residues long. From germline, CDR1 is SNHLY and CDR2 FYNNEI. Deletions cut 2 bases from V and 2 bases from J, with 4 bases between. Duration under 3 months, a NOSPECS grade of at least 4, and a Clinical Activity Score of at least 3 characterized the ophthalmopathy patients. Any patient presenting with uncontrolled infection, other autoimmune disease, pregnancy or lactation was left out. RNA transcripts gave rise to amplified TCR beta CDR3 regions. First-round RT-PCR targeting the TCR CDR3 was performed with the HTBI primer set. One entry per CDR3 protein results from TCRdb running MiXCR on the multiplex PCR reads. The sample lists roughly 350,000 distinct CDR3 sequences, about 13% occurring once.

The clonotype originates from a woman aged 40 to 49 with Graves' ophthalmopathy. J is TRBJ1-3 and V is TRBV2; D unresolved. Source material: blood. CDR3 protein: CASSERAGNTIYF. CDR3 bases: TGTGCCAGCAGTGAAAGGGCTGGAAACACCATATATTTT.